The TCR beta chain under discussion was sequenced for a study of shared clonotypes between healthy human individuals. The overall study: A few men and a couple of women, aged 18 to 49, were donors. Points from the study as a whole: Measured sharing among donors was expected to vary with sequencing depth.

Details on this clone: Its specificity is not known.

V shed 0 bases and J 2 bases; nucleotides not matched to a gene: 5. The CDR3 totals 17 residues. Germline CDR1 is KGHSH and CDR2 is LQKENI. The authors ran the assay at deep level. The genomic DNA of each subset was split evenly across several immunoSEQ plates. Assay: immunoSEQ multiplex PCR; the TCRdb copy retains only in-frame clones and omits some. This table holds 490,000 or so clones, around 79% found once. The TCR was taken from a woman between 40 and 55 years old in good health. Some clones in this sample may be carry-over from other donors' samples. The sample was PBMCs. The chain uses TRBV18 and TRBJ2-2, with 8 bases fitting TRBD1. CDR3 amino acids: CASSPPDRVVNTGELFF. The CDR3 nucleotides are TGTGCCAGCTCACCACCGGACAGGGTGGTCAACACCGGGGAGCTGTTTTTT.